This T cell receptor (beta chain) was sequenced during a study of blood T cell repertoires in COVID-19. At the level of the study: Specimens from acute and convalescent COVID-19 originated in the United States, Italy and Spain. T cells, B-cell-depleted T cells, or PBMCs supplied cDNA or gDNA.

CDR1 is SNHLY and CDR2 is FYNNEI in the germline V gene. The CDR3 spans 12 residues. V lost 3 bases and J lost 1, with 3 bases in between. Original handling: From reference gene primer amplification, estimates of nucleated cell counts were derived. TCRdb keeps only in-frame clones here, not all; method: immunoSEQ multiplex PCR. V, J and clone size reflect that table, while D and trimming were determined from the DNA. The table records about 210,000 clones, 84% of them present only once. V is TRBV2 and J is TRBJ1-2; D remains unclear. Sequencing was performed on peripheral blood. This TCR derives from a woman aged 50 to 65 with active or convalescent COVID-19. CDR3 coding DNA: TGTGCCAGCAGTGACCGTAACTATGGCTACACCTTC. Translation gives CASSDRNYGYTF.